This entry lists 8 T cell receptor beta chains sequenced from one sample in a study of control samples from healthy donors and cancer patients. The protocol was immunoSEQ multiplex PCR, while the TCRdb copy is restricted to in-frame clones and leaves out a portion. Among some 30,000 clones, 70% to 90% were seen once, and the ten largest hold about 3.6%. The sample taken for sequencing was formalin-fixed, paraffin-embedded tissue. The receptors originated from a female donor with melanoma.

This chain uses TRBV23-1 with TRBJ2-2; 7 nucleotides align to TRBD1. Being an ORF, TRBV23-1 has a function that is uncertain. The CDR3 contains 14 residues. With V trimmed by 5 bases and J by 3 bases, 3 bases remained unmatched. CDR3 DNA sequence: TGCGCCAGCAGTGACAGGGAGCACACCGGGGAGCTGTTTTTT. Translated: CASSDREHTGELFF.

This rearrangement joins TRBV7-9 to TRBJ1-1; D might be TRBD1 (5 bases). CDR1 is SEHNR and CDR2 is FQNEAQ in the germline V gene (reference sequence). The CDR3 extends over 14 amino acids. Trimming cost V 3 bases and J 4 bases, with 12 bases left between them. CDR3 DNA sequence: TGTGCCAGCAGCTTCCGGGACTTGGGCACTGAAGCTTTCTTT. Its protein product is CASSFRDLGTEAFF.

This sequence joins TRBV4-1 and TRBJ2-3; possible D gene TRBD2, 6 bases. Germline CDR1 is MGHRA and CDR2 is YSYEKL. The CDR3 covers 14 residues. V was pared by 6 bases and J by 2 bases, with 12 bases between. The CDR3 DNA reads as TGCGCCAGCAGTGTTAGCGGCCTCACAGATACGCAGTATTTT. Translation gives CASSVSGLTDTQYF.

V and J are TRBV10-1 and TRBJ2-1; D possibly corresponds to TRBD2 (6 bases). CDR1 is WNHNN, CDR2 SYGVQD, per germline (reference sequence). This CDR3 comprises 15 residues. V lost 3 bases and J 4 bases, leaving 13 bases between the germline ends. CDR3 DNA: TGCGCCAGCAGTGACCCGGGAGATACTTACAATGAGCAGTTCTTC. Amino acids: CASSDPGDTYNEQFF.

In this sample, this clone turned up once. V usage is TRBV7-3 and J usage is TRBJ2-1, with 14 bases identical to TRBD2. The trim removed 1 base at V and 5 bases at J, leaving 10 bases unmatched. This CDR3 has 19 amino acids. CDR1 SGHTA and CDR2 FQGTGA come from the germline V gene. DNA of the CDR3: TGTGCCAGCAGCTTAATAGGGGGGACTAGCGGGAGCCGCCACAATGAGCAGTTCTTC. Translated: CASSLIGGTSGSRHNEQFF.

The rearrangement uses TRBV5-1 and TRBJ1-1; TRBD1 is a possible D gene (6 bases). This CDR3 has 17 amino acids. The germline V gene encodes CDR1 SGHRS and CDR2 YFSETQ. V lost 1 base and J 1 base, leaving 17 bases between the germline ends. The CDR3 here is CASSLYPLGAGNTEAFF. Here the CDR3 DNA reads TGCGCCAGCAGCTTGTATCCATTGGGGGCCGGGAACACTGAAGCTTTCTTT.

The chain joins TRBV18 to TRBJ2-1, with D perhaps given as TRBD1 or TRBD2 (5 bases each). The CDR3 loop spans 17 amino acids. Germline values: CDR1 KGHSH, CDR2 LQKENI. With 0 bases removed from V and 7 bases from J, the gap between germline ends came to 19 bases. The CDR3 DNA reads TGTGCCAGCTCACCACCGGTCGTTCCGGGACGGTCGAATGAGCAGTTCTTC. Protein product: CASSPPVVPGRSNEQFF.

The chain is built from TRBV7-9 and TRBJ2-3; D call uncertain. The V gene's germline CDR1 is SEHNR and CDR2 FQNEAQ (reference sequence). The CDR3 is 15 residues long. V was cut by 2 bases and J by 1 base, with 10 bases left in between. Here the CDR3 DNA reads TGTGCCAGCAGCTTAAGGTCCTCGCGCACAGATACGCAGTATTTT. Translation gives CASSLRSSRTDTQYF.